This is a list of T cell receptor beta chains from one sample in a study of shared clonotypes between healthy human individuals. Profiled with immunoSEQ multiplex PCR; TCRdb holds only in-frame clones, not every one. Among fewer than 400,000 clones listed, around 67% were seen once. The source material was memory CD4+ T cells sorted from blood. Receptors were obtained from a man younger than 40 in good health. Each CDR3 is given with its conserved first and last residue. A D gene is named only where the DNA matches it firmly. Part of the rows lack a size; the others show once, few, many or a class for expanded clones.

TRBJ2-5	TRBD2	.	TRBV14	18	CASSQDFASGGPRETQYF	TGTGCCAGCAGCCAAGATTTTGCTAGCGGGGGCCCTCGGGAGACCCAGTACTTC
TRBJ1-5	TRBD1	few	TRBV7-2	15	CASRQTGGGWQPQHF	TGTGCCAGCAGACAGACAGGGGGCGGCTGGCAGCCCCAGCATTTT
TRBJ2-5	TRBD1	.	TRBV19	15	CASSFRTGAGETQYF	TGTGCCAGTAGTTTCCGGACAGGGGCGGGGGAGACCCAGTACTTC
TRBJ2-7	TRBD2	.	TRBV29-1	12	CSGGLGSYEQYF	TGCAGCGGGGGACTAGGTTCCTACGAGCAGTACTTC
TRBJ1-2	.	.	TRBV28	14	CASRDQGVRYGYTF	TGTGCCAGCAGAGACCAGGGAGTGCGCTATGGCTACACCTTC
TRBJ2-7	.	.	TRBV6-5	13	CASCSGLIYEQYF	TGTGCCAGCTGTTCCGGACTGATCTACGAGCAGTACTTC
TRBJ2-7	TRBD2	.	TRBV5-1	18	CASSTPSGTSGKAYEQYF	TGCGCCAGCAGTACCCCCTCCGGGACTAGCGGGAAGGCCTACGAGCAGTACTTC
TRBJ2-7	.	.	TRBV7-2	17	CASSTFPLGSFHYEQYF	TGTGCCAGCAGCACCTTTCCCCTTGGCTCCTTCCACTACGAGCAGTACTTC
TRBJ2-2	.	.	TRBV19	15	CASSADRENTGELFF	TGTGCCAGTAGTGCGGACAGAGAAAACACCGGGGAGCTGTTTTTT
TRBJ2-3	TRBD2	.	TRBV11-2	15	CASSQAGGAEGTQYF	TGTGCCAGCAGCCAAGCGGGGGGCGCGGAGGGTACGCAGTATTTT
TRBJ2-5	.	.	TRBV5-4	15	CASSATGYRQETQYF	TGTGCCAGCAGCGCCACGGGATACAGACAAGAGACCCAGTACTTC
TRBJ2-5	.	once	TRBV7-2	16	CASSPGVVSGEETQYF	TGTGCCAGCAGCCCCGGTGTTGTCAGTGGCGAAGAGACCCAGTACTTC
TRBJ2-1	TRBD2	few	TRBV30	11	CAWSVLRERFF	TGTGCCTGGAGTGTATTGCGGGAGCGGTTCTTC
TRBJ2-5	TRBD2	.	TRBV6-5	14	CASSLTSDQETQYF	TGTGCCAGCAGTCTAACTAGCGATCAAGAGACCCAGTACTTC
TRBJ2-2	.	.	TRBV11-3	12	CASSFTGIELFF	TGTGCCAGCAGCTTTACAGGGATTGAGCTGTTTTTT
TRBJ2-7	.	.	TRBV28	16	CASKRVSLRTFYEQYF	TGTGCCAGCAAAAGGGTGAGCCTCCGGACATTTTACGAGCAGTACTTC
TRBJ2-1	.	.	TRBV25-1	15	CASSQKGGYGNEQFF	TGTGCCAGCAGCCAGAAGGGGGGATACGGCAATGAGCAGTTCTTC
TRBJ2-5	TRBD2	once	TRBV5-4	14	CASSSGTSVETQYF	TGTGCCAGCAGCTCCGGGACTAGCGTAGAGACCCAGTACTTC